Presented here are 6 T cell receptor beta chains from one specimen sequenced in a study of blood T cells in healthy people across ages. Through a sample-barcoded 5' primer and a J-beta primer mix, a second PCR was run for roughly 7 to 11 cycles. Via MiXCR, TCRdb re-called the 5' RACE reads, giving one row per CDR3 protein. The repertoire includes about a million distinct CDR3 sequences, roughly 51% of them detected once, and about 21% sits in the top ten. Source material: blood. Receptors were obtained from an older woman in good health.

The chain is built from TRBV5-1 and TRBJ2-4; the D is unclear. The germline CDR1 and CDR2 sequences are SGHRS and YFSETQ. The ends were cut back, 3 bases at V and 13 bases at J, with 14 bases in the middle. The CDR3 loop spans 12 amino acids. The CDR3: CASSSSPSVQYF. CDR3 in DNA: TGCGCCAGCAGCTCTTCCCCGTCCGTGCAGTACTTC.

This chain joins TRBV12-3 or TRBV12-4 and TRBJ2-1; D may match TRBD1 or TRBD2 (6 bases each). Trimming cost V 3 bases and J 6 bases, with 18 bases left between them. The CDR3 runs to 16 residues. CDR3 loop: CASSFGGRLLFNEQFF. In DNA, the CDR3 is TGTGCCAGCAGTTTTGGGGGGCGCCTTCTCTTCAATGAGCAGTTCTTC.

This clonotype was counted only a few times. V usage is TRBV9 and J usage is TRBJ1-1, with D uncertain. Germline V gene lookup returns CDR1 SGDLS and CDR2 YYNGEE. The length of the CDR3 is 12 residues. The germline V and J ends were trimmed by 0 bases and 10 bases, with 10 bases remaining between them. The DNA of the CDR3 is TGTGCCAGCAGCGTAGGAAATGGGGTAGCTTTCTTT. Translating gives CASSVGNGVAFF.

The DNA of the CDR3 is TGTGCCAGCAGCTTAGCTTGGACTAGCGGGAGTAGGGAGCAGTACTTC. Translating it yields CASSLAWTSGSREQYF. V and J are TRBV11-2 and TRBJ2-7; TRBD2 aligns across 13 bases. V gave up 1 base and J gave up 7 bases; unmatched junction bases: 7. The length of the CDR3 is 16 residues. Germline V CDR1 and CDR2: SGHAT, FQNNGV.

The chain joins TRBV20-1 to TRBJ1-4, with D maybe TRBD1 (6 bases). This CDR3 has 14 amino acids. The germline V gene has CDR1 DFQATT and CDR2 SNEGSKA (reference sequence). Trimming took off 6 bases at V and 8 bases at J, with 19 bases between the two ends. CDR3 sequence reads: CSASHDTGTEKLFF. As DNA, the CDR3 is TGCAGTGCCAGCCACGATACAGGGACCGAAAAACTGTTTTTT.

The J gene is TRBJ1-2, the V gene TRBV3-1; no clear D. Germline CDR1 reads LGHDT; CDR2 reads YNNKEL (reference sequence). V shed 5 bases and J shed 4 bases, with 5 bases lying between them. The CDR3 sequence is 11 residues long. CDR3 loop: CASSWAYGYTF. The DNA of the CDR3 is TGTGCCAGCAGCTGGGCCTATGGCTACACCTTC. The whole variable domain, remainder taken from reference TRBV3-1 and TRBJ1-2, is DTAVSQTPKYLVTQMGNDKSIKCEQNLGHDTMYWYKQDSKKFLKIMFSYNNKELIINETVPNRFSPKSPDKAHLNLHINSLELGDSAVYFCASSWAYGYTFGSGTRLTVV.